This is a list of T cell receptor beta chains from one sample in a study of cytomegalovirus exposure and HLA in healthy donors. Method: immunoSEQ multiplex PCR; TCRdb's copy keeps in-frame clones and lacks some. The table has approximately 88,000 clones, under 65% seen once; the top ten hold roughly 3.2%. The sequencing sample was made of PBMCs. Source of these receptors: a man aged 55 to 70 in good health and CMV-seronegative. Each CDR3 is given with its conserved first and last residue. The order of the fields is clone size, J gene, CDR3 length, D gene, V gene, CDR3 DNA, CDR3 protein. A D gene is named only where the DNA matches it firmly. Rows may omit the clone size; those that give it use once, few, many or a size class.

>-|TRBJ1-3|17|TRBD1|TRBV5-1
TGCGCCAGCAGCTTACCGACAGGGGATATCTCTGGAAACACCATATATTTT
CASSLPTGDISGNTIYF
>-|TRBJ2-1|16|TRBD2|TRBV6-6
TGTGCCAGCACCAGACTCCGCCCGACTAGCACGAGCGAGCAGTTCTTC
CASTRLRPTSTSEQFF
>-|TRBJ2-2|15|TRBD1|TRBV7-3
TGTGCCAGCAGCAGGGACAGGGTTGACACCGGGGAGCTGTTTTTT
CASSRDRVDTGELFF
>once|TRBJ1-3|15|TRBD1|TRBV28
TGTGCCAGCAGTTTCCCCACAGGGGGTGGAAACACCATATATTTT
CASSFPTGGGNTIYF
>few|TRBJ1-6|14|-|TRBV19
TGTGCCAGTAGTTTCCTGACGGGAAATTCACCCCTCCACTTT
CASSFLTGNSPLHF
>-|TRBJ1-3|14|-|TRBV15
TGTGCCACCAGCCCCCTCGGGATTGGAAACACCATATATTTT
CATSPLGIGNTIYF
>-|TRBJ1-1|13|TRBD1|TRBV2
TGTGCCAGCTGCCGGGACAGTGGGACTGAAGCTTTCTTT
CASCRDSGTEAFF
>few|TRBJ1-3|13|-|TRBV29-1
TGCAGCGTTACAGGGAGGGTCGGAAACACCATATATTTT
CSVTGRVGNTIYF
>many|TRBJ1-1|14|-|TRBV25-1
TGTGCCAGCAGGAGTCTGGGCACCAACACTGAAGCTTTCTTT
CASRSLGTNTEAFF
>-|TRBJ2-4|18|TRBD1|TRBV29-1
TGCAGCGTTGGATCGGGGACAGGGATGATGTGGGCCAAAAACATTCAGTACTTC
CSVGSGTGMMWAKNIQYF
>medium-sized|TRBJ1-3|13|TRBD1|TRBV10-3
TGTGCCATCAGGACAGGGTCTGGAAACACCATATATTTT
CAIRTGSGNTIYF
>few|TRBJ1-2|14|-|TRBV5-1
TGCGCCAGCAGCTTGGGGATACAAGGGGGTGGCTACACCTTC
CASSLGIQGGGYTF
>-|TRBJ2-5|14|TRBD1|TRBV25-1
TGTGCCAGCAGTCTCCGGGACAGCCGGGAGACCCAGTACTTC
CASSLRDSRETQYF
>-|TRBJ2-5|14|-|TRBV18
TGTGCCAGCTCACCCAGGGAAGGTCAAGAGACCCAGTACTTC
CASSPREGQETQYF
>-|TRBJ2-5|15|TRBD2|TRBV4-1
TGCGCCAGCAGCCCTAGCGGGGTCGGGTCGGAGACCCAGTACTTC
CASSPSGVGSETQYF
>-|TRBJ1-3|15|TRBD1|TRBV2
TGTGCCAGCAGGGCCGGGACAGGGTCTGGAAACACCATATATTTT
CASRAGTGSGNTIYF
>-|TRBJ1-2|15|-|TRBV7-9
TGTGCCAGCAGGAAAACAGGGAGTTCGGACTATGGCTACACCTTC
CASRKTGSSDYGYTF
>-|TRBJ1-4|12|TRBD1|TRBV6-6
TGTGCCAGCCGGGACAGCCATGAAAAACTGTTTTTT
CASRDSHEKLFF
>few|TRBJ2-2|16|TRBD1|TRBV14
TGTGCCAGCAGCAAAGGACAGGGGGCGAACACCGGGGAGCTGTTTTTT
CASSKGQGANTGELFF
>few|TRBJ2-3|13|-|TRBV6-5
TGTGCCAGCAGTTGGCAGGTCACAGATACGCAGTATTTT
CASSWQVTDTQYF
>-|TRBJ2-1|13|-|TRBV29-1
TGCAGCGTAGGGGGGGACAACGGGAATGAGCAGTTCTTC
CSVGGDNGNEQFF
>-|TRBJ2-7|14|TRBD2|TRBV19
TGTGCCAGTAGTATCCTAGCGGGGGCCTACGAGCAGTACTTC
CASSILAGAYEQYF
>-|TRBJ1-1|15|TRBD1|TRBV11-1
TGTGCCAGCAGCCCGGGACAGGGGAAGAACACTGAAGCTTTCTTT
CASSPGQGKNTEAFF
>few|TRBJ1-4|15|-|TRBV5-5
TGTGCCAGCAGCCCGGGTGGCACAACTAATGAAAAACTGTTTTTT
CASSPGGTTNEKLFF
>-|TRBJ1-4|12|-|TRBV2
TGTGCTATAAGTAGGGGTAGTGAAAAACTGTTTTTT
CAISRGSEKLFF
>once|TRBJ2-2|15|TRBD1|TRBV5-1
TGCGCCAGCAGCTTGGCCGGACAGGGAACCGGGGAGCTGTTTTTT
CASSLAGQGTGELFF
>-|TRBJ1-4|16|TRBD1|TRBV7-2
TGTGCCAGCAGCTTGGAGGGCACAGGGGGCTATGAAAAACTGTTTTTT
CASSLEGTGGYEKLFF